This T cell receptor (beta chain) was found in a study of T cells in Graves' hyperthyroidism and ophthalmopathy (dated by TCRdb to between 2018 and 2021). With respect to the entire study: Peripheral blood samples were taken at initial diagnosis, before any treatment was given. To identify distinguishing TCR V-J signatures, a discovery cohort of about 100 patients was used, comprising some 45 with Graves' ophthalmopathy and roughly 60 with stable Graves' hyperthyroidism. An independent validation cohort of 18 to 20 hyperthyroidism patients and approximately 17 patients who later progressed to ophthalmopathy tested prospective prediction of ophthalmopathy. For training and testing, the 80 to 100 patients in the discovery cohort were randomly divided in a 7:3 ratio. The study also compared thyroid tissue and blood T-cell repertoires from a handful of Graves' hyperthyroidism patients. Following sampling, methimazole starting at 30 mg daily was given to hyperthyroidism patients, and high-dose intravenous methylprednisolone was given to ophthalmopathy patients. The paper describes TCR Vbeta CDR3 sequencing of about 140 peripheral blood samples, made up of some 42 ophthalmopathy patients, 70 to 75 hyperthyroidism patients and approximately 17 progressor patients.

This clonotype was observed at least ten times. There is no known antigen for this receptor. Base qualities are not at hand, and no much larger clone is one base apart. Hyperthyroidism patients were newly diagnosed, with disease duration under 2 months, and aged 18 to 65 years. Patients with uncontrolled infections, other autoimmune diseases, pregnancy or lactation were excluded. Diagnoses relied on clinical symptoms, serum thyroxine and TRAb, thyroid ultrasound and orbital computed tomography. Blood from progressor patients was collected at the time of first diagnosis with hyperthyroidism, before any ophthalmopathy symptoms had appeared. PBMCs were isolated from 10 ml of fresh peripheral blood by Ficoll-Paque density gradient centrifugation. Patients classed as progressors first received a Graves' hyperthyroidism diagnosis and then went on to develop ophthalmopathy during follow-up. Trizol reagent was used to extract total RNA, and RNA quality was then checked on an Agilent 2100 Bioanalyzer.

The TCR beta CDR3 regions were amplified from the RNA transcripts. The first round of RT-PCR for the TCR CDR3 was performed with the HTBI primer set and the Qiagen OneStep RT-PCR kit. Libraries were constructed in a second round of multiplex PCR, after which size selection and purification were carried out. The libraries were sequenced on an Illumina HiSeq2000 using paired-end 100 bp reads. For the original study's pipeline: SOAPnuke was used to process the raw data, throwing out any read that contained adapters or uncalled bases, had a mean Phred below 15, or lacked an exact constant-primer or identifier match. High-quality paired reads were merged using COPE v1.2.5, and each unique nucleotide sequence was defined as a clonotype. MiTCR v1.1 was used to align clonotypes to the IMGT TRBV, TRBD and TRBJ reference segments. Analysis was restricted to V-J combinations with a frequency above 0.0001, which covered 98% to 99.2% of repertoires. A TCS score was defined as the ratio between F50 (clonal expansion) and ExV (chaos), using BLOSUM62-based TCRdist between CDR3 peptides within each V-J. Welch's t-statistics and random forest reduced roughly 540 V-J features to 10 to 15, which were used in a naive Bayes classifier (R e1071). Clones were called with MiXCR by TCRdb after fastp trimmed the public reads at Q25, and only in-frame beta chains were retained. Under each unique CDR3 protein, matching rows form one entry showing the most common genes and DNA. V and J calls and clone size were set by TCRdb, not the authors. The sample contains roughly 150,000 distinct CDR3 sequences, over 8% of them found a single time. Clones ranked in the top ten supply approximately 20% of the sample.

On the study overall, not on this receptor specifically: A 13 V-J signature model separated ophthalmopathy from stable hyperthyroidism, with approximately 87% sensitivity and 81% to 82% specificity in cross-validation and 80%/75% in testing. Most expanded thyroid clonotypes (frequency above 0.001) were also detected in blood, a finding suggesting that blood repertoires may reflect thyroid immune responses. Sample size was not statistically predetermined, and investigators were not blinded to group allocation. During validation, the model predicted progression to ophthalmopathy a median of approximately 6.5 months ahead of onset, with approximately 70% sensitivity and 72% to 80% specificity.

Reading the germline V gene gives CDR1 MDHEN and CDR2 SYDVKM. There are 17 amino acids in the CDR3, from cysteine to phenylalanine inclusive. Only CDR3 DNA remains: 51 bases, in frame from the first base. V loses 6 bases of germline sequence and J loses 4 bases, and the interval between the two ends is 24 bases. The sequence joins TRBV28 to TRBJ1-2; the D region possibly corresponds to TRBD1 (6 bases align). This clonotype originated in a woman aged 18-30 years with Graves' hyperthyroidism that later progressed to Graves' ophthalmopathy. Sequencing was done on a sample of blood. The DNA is TGTGCCAGCAGCTCTACTTACAGGGCTACGGGATCCTATGGCTACACCTTC. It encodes CASSSTYRATGSYGYTF.